This T cell receptor (beta chain) emerged from a study of cytomegalovirus exposure and HLA in healthy donors. CDR3 length: 15 amino acids. The ends lost 5 bases at V and 2 bases at J; junction bases unmatched: 4. Germline values: CDR1 SEHNR, CDR2 FQNEAQ (reference sequence). Generated by immunoSEQ multiplex PCR, the TCRdb table keeps only in-frame clones and is missing some. The sample lists approximately 130,000 clones, more than 75% occurring once. This sequence was found in a woman younger than 45 in good health and CMV-seronegative. Sample: PBMCs. The rearrangement uses TRBV7-9 and TRBJ1-3; TRBD1 agrees at 9 bases. The CDR3 DNA sequence: TGTGCCAGCAGCCATGACAGGGGGACTGGAAACACCATATATTTT. Amino acid sequence: CASSHDRGTGNTIYF.